This record covers a single TCR beta chain. Its specificity is not known. TCRdb ran MiXCR on the RACE reads and lists one entry per CDR3 protein. The data hold fewer than 200,000 distinct CDR3 sequences, with approximately 29% observed a single time. Stated time point: pre-sensitization, week 0. Treatment described: therapeutic diphenylcyclopropenone sensitization with weekly scalp DPC. The sample comes from a study of human T cells and chemical hapten exposure. As for the study in general: The scalp of each patient received a weekly diphenylcyclopropenone dose for the full approximately 26-week study. Alopecia areata, totalis or universalis affected patients, mainly female. Study-level results: Patch test score was positively correlated with the counts of TCRs that had expanded at PT1.

There are 14 residues in the CDR3. Trimming cost V 4 bases and J 0 bases, with 10 bases left between them. Looked up from germline, CDR1 is SQVTM and CDR2 is ANQGSEA. Here the sequenced sample was whole blood, taken in connection with sensitization to the hapten diphenylcyclopropenone (DPC). This chain links TRBV29-1 with TRBJ1-3; tentative D call: TRBD1 (5 bases). The sequence derives from a woman in her 30s with alopecia areata. Some clones in this sample may be carry-over from other donors' samples. CDR3 protein: CSVGTDNSGNTIYF. In nucleotides, the CDR3 is TGCAGCGTTGGAACGGACAACTCTGGAAACACCATATATTTT.